This TCR beta chain was identified during a study of cytomegalovirus exposure and HLA in healthy donors. Study outcomes and limitations: Rarity characterized most TCR sequences, yet some public TCRs appeared in many donors. As was reported, the HLA-A and HLA-B alleles of most subjects were accurately predicted from TCR beta sequences. Because they were indistinguishable, some V segments, including TRBV6-2 and TRBV6-3, were excluded.

CDR1 and CDR2 from the germline V gene are ENHRY and SYGVKD. The CDR3 totals 14 residues. Trimming left V 3 bases short and J 4 bases short, with 12 bases between. The PCR made use of 60 Vbeta and 13 Jbeta primers. The assay was immunoSEQ multiplex PCR, and TCRdb's table has in-frame clones only and misses some. The sample holds 95,000 to 130,000 clones, roughly four fifths seen once. This clone appeared a single time. No antigen is known for it. The chain uses TRBV10-3 and TRBJ1-1; the D gene is possibly TRBD1 (6 bases). The sequenced sample consisted of PBMCs. The clonotype originates from a woman between 18 and 29 years old in good health and CMV-seronegative. CDR3 DNA sequence: TGTGCCATCAGTGAAGGAACAGGGATCACTGAAGCTTTCTTT. Translated, it gives CAISEGTGITEAFF.